This T cell receptor (beta chain) is drawn from a study of CD8 T cells in Susac syndrome (dated by TCRdb to the late 2010s). Regarding the research as a whole: Whether CD8+ T cell activation and differentiation in Susac syndrome was antigen driven was tested using repertoire sequencing.

The junction shows trimming of 7 bases on V and 8 bases on J, plus 20 bases between the germline ends. Reading from cysteine to phenylalanine, the CDR3 counts 15 amino acids. The only DNA kept is the CDR3, 45 bases in frame from the first base. CDR1 LGHDT and CDR2 YNNKEL were looked up in the germline V gene (reference sequence). Peripheral blood CD8+ and CD4+ T cells from healthy donors, Susac syndrome patients and multiple sclerosis patients were profiled by high-throughput TCR beta sequencing. Treatment-naive patients with stable or active relapsing-remitting disease fulfilling revised McDonald criteria were used as multiple sclerosis controls. CD8+ TEMRA cells were enriched by FACS, while bulk CD8+ and CD4+ T cells were purified by magnetic negative isolation. Blood was drawn into EDTA tubes, processed within 24 hours, and PBMCs were isolated by density gradient centrifugation. PBMCs intended for TCR sequencing were frozen in liquid nitrogen and were later thawed in a 37 degrees C water bath. The sorted or isolated CD4+, CD8+ and CD8+ TEMRA cells had a purity of 90% or higher.

Here is what the overall study found, with its caveats: The TCR sequencing and HLA analysis was acknowledged to have included a relatively small number of individuals.

Note on this clonotype: The antigen it recognizes is unknown. The input lacks base qualities; no much larger clone sits a single base away.

RNA was extracted using the RNeasy kit, and roughly 0.45 to 1 ug of the RNA was reverse transcribed with random hexamers. TCR beta CDR3 regions were amplified with the immunoSEQ multiplex PCR assay covering 54 Vbeta and 13 Jbeta segments. To correct PCR amplification bias, a synthetic template baseline was used for both primer optimization and computational correction. The original pipeline was this. Reads were annotated to V, D and J genes per IMGT and analyzed with immunoSEQ Analyzer, keeping only productive sequences. Clonality was calculated as one minus the Shannon entropy normalized by log2 of the number of productive unique sequences. For each patient and control, public and private clones were evaluated within the 100 most prevalent clones. Clones were defined as Susac-specific when absent from the healthy and MS cohorts, from about a thousand published viral clones and from other ImmuneACCESS disease sequences. Using fastp at Q25 and MiXCR, TCRdb reprocessed the public reads and kept productive beta chains. Each entry is one CDR3 protein sequence, shown with its most common DNA and genes. What appears here as the V and J calls and clone size reflects TCRdb's work, not the paper's. The sample table contains about 140,000 distinct CDR3 sequences; only one count was recorded for about 95% of them. The ten largest clonotypes hold 0.11% of the sample.

The V gene is TRBV3-1 and the J gene is TRBJ2-2; a tentative D call is TRBD2 (6 bases match). Sequenced: CD4+ T cells from PBMCs. The clonotype originates from a human donor with multiple sclerosis. The DNA is TGTGCCAGCAAACCAGGACTATCCATAGTGGGGGAGCTGTTTTTT. Its translation is CASKPGLSIVGELFF.